This TCR beta chain originates from a study of blood T cell repertoires in COVID-19. V lost 6 bases to trimming and J lost 6 bases; unmatched junction nucleotides: 6. Germline CDR1 SEHNR, CDR2 FQNEAQ (reference sequence). The CDR3 runs to 15 residues. Methods used by the authors: Amplifying reference gene primers gave estimates of nucleated cell counts. The data were produced by immunoSEQ multiplex PCR, yet TCRdb's version contains in-frame clones alone and is incomplete. V and J calls and clone size are given by that table; D and trimming were obtained from the DNA. The sample shows 650,000 to 800,000 clones, more than 80% of them seen only once.

This TCR was recovered from a woman between 18 and 30 years old with acute or convalescent COVID-19. The sample comprised peripheral blood. The chain combines TRBV7-9 with TRBJ1-5; 12 positions agree with TRBD1. Here the CDR3 DNA reads TGTGCCAGCAGTCCGGGACAGGGGGCTGCTCAGCCCCAGCATTTT. It codes for CASSPGQGAAQPQHF.